This T cell receptor (beta chain) came from a study of T cell repertoires in cytomegalovirus infection. Study context: CMV infection plus the matching HLA type was flagged by public TCR beta signatures.

Regarding the study as a whole: Carriage of CMV together with the relevant HLA was identifiable through cumulative public TCR beta family frequency. There were HLA-C-restricted CMV-specific TCR beta clonotypes dominating the ex vivo response.

With respect to this clonotype: The antigen is undetermined.

TCRdb re-analysed the reads in MiXCR, keeping a single row per CDR3 protein. Of approximately 290,000 distinct CDR3 sequences in the sample, roughly a quarter were seen once. Trimming took off 6 bases at V and 5 bases at J, with 22 bases between the two ends. The germline V gene encodes CDR1 SGHTA and CDR2 FQGNSA. The CDR3 is 16 amino acids. The chain recombines TRBV7-2 with TRBJ1-1; the D gene is possibly TRBD1 (6 bases). The TCR comes from a human donor in good health (CMV status not recorded). Some clones in this sample may be carry-over from other donors' samples. Input material: PBMCs. This CDR3 is CASRGGGDRRGTEAFF. For the CDR3, the DNA is TGTGCCAGCAGAGGCGGGGGCGACCGAAGAGGAACTGAAGCTTTCTTT. Full variable domain (rest looked up from reference TRBV7-2 and TRBJ1-1): GAGVSQSPSNKVTEKGKDVELRCDPISGHTALYWYRQSLGQGLEFLIYFQGNSAPDKSGLPSDRFSAERTGGSVSTLTIQRTQQEDSAVYLCASRGGGDRRGTEAFFGQGTRLTVV.